The source of this TCR beta chain is a study of blood T cells in healthy people across ages. Findings of the study overall: Relative to aged donors, long-lived donors carried more naive CD4+ cells and displayed higher diversity.

The ends were cut back, 4 bases at V and 7 bases at J, with 18 bases in the middle. Germline-derived CDR1 and CDR2 are LGHNA and YSLEER. The CDR3 covers 15 residues. Using a J-beta primer mix together with a sample-barcoded 5' primer, a second PCR was run for about 6 to 12 cycles. A single record per CDR3 protein comes from TCRdb applying MiXCR to the 5' RACE reads. The sample carries around 1,100,000 distinct CDR3 sequences, roughly two fifths recorded once. This clonotype showed up just a few times. Its antigen is unidentified. The receptor's source is a man in his late teens or twenties in good health. The rearrangement links TRBV4-3 to TRBJ2-3, with D perhaps given as TRBD1 or TRBD2 (5 bases each). The source material was blood. CDR3 nucleotides: TGCGCCAGCAGCCGATCCGGGACCCCAGATTATACGCAGTATTTT. Amino acid sequence: CASSRSGTPDYTQYF.